This TCR beta chain was recovered during a study of PD-L1 blockade in urothelial cancer. FFPE tumors had their DNA quantified with amplified housekeeping genes. Repertoires were generated with immunoSEQ multiplex PCR, while TCRdb's copy carries only in-frame clones and drops some. The sample gives fewer than 45,000 clones, 35% to 40% of which show up once; around 9% is in the top ten. V lost 5 bases and J lost 3, with 11 bases in between. The CDR3 extends over 15 amino acids. Germline lookup yields CDR1 SGHNT and CDR2 YENEEA. V and J are TRBV11-3 and TRBJ1-6; D not resolved. The sample consisted of tumor tissue, taken before atezolizumab (anti-PD-L1) treatment. The sequence was obtained from a man aged 60-69 years with urothelial cancer. The DNA of the CDR3 is TGTGCCAGCAGCCTGGATACAGTCTATAATTCACCCCTCCACTTT. Its protein product is CASSLDTVYNSPLHF. Full variable domain (rest looked up from reference TRBV11-3 and TRBJ1-6): EAGVVQSPRYKIIEKKQPVAFWCNPISGHNTLYWYLQNLGQGPELLIRYENEEAVDDSQLPKDRFSAERLKGVDSTLKIQPAELGDSAVYLCASSLDTVYNSPLHFGNGTRLTVT.